The T cell receptor (beta chain) under discussion was sequenced for a study of cytomegalovirus exposure and HLA in healthy donors. Trimming pared 4 bases from V and 4 bases from J, leaving 13 bases between. The CDR3 is made up of 14 amino acids. Germline CDR1 reads SGHRS; CDR2 reads YFSETQ. General study results and limits: The study assumed roughly uniform donor sequencing depth for presence/absence analyses. TCR association rates varied by HLA locus in a later analysis, with DRB1 highest and HLA-C lowest. The authors considered a cluster of highly shared sequence variants likely to be a sequencing artifact. TCR beta V- and J-gene trimming, according to a later analysis, was linked to a missense DCLRE1C variant.

In the PCR, 60 Vbeta and 13 Jbeta primers were used. Clones were read by immunoSEQ multiplex PCR, and TCRdb kept only the in-frame ones, dropping some. The sample holds about 150,000 clones; about two thirds are singletons and the top ten take about 2.2%. In the case of this clone: Its target is not known.

This chain connects TRBV5-1 to TRBJ2-3, with TRBD2 as a possible D gene (6 bases). Sequencing used PBMCs. This receptor was obtained from a woman aged 55-70 years in good health and CMV-seropositive. The CDR3 protein is CASSTVEGADTQYF. As DNA, the CDR3 is TGCGCCAGCAGCACCGTGGAGGGCGCAGATACGCAGTATTTT.